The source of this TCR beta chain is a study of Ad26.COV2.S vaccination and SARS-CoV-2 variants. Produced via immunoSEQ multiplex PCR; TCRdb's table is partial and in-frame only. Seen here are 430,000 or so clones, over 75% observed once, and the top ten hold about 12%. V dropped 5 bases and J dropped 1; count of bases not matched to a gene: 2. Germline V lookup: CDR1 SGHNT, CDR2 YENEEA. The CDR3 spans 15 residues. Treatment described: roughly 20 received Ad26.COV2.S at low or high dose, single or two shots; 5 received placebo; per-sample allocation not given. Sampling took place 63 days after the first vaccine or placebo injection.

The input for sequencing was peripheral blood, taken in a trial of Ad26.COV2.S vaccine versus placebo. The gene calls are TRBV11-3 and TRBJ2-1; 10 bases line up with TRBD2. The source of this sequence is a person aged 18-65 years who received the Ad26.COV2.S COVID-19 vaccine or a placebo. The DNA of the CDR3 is TGTGCCAGCAGCCTACTAGCGGGATCCTACAATGAGCAGTTCTTC. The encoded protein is CASSLLAGSYNEQFF.